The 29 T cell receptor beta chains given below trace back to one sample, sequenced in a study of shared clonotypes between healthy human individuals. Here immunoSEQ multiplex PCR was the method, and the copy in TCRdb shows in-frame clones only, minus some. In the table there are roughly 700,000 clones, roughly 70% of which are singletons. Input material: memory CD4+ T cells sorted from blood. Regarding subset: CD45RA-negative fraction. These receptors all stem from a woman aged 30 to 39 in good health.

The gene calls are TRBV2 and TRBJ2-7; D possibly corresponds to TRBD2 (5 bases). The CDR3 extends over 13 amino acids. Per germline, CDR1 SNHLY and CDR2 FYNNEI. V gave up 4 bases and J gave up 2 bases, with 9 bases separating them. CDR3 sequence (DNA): TGTGCCAGCAGTGCGCGGGCCGCCTACGAGCAGTACTTC. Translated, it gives CASSARAAYEQYF. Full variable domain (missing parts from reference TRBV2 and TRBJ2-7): EPEVTQTPSHQVTQMGQEVILRCVPISNHLYFYWYRQILGQKVEFLVSFYNNEISEKSEIFDDQFSVERPDGSNFTLKIRSTKLEDSAMYFCASSARAAYEQYFGPGTRLTVT.

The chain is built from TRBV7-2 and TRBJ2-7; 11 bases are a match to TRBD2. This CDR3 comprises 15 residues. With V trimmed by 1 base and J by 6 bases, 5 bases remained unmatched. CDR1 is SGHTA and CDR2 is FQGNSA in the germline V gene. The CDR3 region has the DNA TGTGCCAGCAGCTTAGAGGCACTAGCGGGAGTCGAGCAGTACTTC. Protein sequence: CASSLEALAGVEQYF.

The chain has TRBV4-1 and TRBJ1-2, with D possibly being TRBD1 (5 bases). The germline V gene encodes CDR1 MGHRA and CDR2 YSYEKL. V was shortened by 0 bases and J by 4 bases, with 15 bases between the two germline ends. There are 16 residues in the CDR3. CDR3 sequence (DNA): TGCGCCAGCAGCCAAGAGGTGTGGGGCCCCCCCTATGGCTACACCTTC. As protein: CASSQEVWGPPYGYTF.

The chain's CDR3 is CASSSTGQRNYGYTF. Here the CDR3 DNA reads TGTGCCAGCTCATCTACAGGACAACGAAACTATGGCTACACCTTC. This chain joins TRBV18 and TRBJ1-2; TRBD1 might be the D (5 bases). V lost 5 bases to trimming and J lost 2 bases, with 15 bases between them. Per the germline V gene, CDR1 is KGHSH and CDR2 is LQKENI. The CDR3 contains 15 residues.

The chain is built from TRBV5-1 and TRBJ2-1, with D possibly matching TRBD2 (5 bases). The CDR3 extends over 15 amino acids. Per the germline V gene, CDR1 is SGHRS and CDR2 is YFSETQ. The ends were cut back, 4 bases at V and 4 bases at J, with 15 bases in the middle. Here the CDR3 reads CASSRGSAGYNEQFF. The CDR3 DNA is TGCGCCAGCAGCCGTGGATCCGCGGGTTACAATGAGCAGTTCTTC.

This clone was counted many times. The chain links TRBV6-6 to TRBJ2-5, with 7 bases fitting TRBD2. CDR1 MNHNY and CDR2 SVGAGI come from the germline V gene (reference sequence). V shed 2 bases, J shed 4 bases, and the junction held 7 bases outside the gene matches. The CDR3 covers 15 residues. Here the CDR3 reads CASSYREGFGETQYF. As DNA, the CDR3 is TGTGCCAGCAGTTACAGGGAGGGATTCGGAGAGACCCAGTACTTC.

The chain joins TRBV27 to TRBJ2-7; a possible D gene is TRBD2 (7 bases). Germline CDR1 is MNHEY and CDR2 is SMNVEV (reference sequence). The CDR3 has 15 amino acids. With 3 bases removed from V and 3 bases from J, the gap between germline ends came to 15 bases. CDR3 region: CASSFRSGTYYEQYF. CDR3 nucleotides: TGTGCCAGCAGTTTCAGAAGCGGGACATACTACGAGCAGTACTTC.

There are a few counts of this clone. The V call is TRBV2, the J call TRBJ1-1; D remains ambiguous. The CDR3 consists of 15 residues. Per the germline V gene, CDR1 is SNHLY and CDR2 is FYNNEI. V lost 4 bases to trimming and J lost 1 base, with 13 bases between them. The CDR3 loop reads CASSAISWKNTEAFF. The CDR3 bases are TGTGCCAGCAGTGCAATCTCTTGGAAGAACACTGAAGCTTTCTTT.

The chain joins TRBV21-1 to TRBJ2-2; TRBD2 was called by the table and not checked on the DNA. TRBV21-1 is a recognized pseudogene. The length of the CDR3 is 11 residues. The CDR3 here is CAKRDSGELFF. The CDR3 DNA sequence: TGTGCTAAGCGCGATTCCGGGGAGCTGTTTTTT.

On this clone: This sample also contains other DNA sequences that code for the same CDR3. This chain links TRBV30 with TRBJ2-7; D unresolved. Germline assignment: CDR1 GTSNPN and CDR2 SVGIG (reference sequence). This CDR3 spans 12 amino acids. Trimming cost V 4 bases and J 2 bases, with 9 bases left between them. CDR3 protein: CAWTGGTYEQYF. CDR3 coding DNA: TGTGCCTGGACCGGTGGCACCTACGAGCAGTACTTC.

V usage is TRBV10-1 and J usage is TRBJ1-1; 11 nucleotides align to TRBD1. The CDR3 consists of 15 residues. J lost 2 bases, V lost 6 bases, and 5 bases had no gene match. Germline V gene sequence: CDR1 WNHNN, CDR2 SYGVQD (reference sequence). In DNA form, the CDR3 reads TGCGCCAGCAGGTCCGGGACAGGGGGTAACACTGAAGCTTTCTTT. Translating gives CASRSGTGGNTEAFF.

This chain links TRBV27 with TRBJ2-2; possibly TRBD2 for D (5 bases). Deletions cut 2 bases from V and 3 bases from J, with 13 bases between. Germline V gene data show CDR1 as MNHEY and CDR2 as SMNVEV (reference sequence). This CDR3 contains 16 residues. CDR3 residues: CASSLRGPTHTGELFF. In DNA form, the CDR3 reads TGTGCCAGCAGTTTACGGGGTCCGACGCACACCGGGGAGCTGTTTTTT.

This CDR3 reads CATREGGSSYNEQFF. DNA for the CDR3: TGTGCCACCCGCGAAGGTGGGTCCTCCTACAATGAGCAGTTCTTC. The rearrangement joins TRBV27 to TRBJ2-1; D is uncertain. Germline CDR1 reads MNHEY; CDR2 reads SMNVEV (reference sequence). The CDR3 runs to 15 residues. V lost 10 bases to trimming and J lost 0 bases, with 16 bases between them.

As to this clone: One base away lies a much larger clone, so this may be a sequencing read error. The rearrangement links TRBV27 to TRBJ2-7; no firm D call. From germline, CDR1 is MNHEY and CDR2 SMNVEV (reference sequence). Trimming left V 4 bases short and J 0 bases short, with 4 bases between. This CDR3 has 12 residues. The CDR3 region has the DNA TGTGCCAGCAGTTCGAGCTCCTACGAGCAGTACTTC. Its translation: CASSSSSYEQYF.

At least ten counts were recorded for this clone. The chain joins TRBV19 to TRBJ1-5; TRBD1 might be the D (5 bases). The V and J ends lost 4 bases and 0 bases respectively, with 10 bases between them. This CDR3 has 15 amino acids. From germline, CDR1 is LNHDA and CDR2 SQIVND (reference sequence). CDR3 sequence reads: CASSTGAYSNQPQHF. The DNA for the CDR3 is TGTGCCAGTAGTACCGGGGCTTATAGCAATCAGCCCCAGCATTTT.

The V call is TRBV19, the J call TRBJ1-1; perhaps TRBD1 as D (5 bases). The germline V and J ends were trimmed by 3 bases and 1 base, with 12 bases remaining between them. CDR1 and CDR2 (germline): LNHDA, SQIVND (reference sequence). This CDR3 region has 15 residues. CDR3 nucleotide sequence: TGTGCCAGTAGTATCCGGACGGGGGGGAACACTGAAGCTTTCTTT. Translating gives CASSIRTGGNTEAFF.

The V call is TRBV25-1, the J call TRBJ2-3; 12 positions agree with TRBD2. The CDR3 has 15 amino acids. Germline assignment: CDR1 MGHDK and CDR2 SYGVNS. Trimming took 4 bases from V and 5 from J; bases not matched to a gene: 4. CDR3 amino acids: CASSATSGRGDTQYF. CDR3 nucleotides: TGTGCCAGCAGTGCGACTAGCGGGAGAGGAGATACGCAGTATTTT.

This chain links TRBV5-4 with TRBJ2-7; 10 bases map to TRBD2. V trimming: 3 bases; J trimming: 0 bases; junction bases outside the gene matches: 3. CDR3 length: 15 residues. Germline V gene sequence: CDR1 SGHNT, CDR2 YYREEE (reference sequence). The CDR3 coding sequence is TGTGCCAGCAGCTGGACTAGCGGTAGCTCCTACGAGCAGTACTTC. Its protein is CASSWTSGSSYEQYF. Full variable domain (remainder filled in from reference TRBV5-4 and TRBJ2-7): ETGVTQSPTHLIKTRGQQVTLRCSSQSGHNTVSWYQQALGQGPQFIFQYYREEENGRGNFPPRFSGLQFPNYSSELNVNALELDDSALYLCASSWTSGSSYEQYFGPGTRLTVT.

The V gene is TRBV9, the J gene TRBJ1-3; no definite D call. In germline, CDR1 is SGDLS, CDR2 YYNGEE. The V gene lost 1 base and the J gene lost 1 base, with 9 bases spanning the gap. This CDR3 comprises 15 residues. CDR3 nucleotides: TGTGCCAGCAGCGTACTATCTGGGTCTGGAAACACCATATATTTT. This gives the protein CASSVLSGSGNTIYF.

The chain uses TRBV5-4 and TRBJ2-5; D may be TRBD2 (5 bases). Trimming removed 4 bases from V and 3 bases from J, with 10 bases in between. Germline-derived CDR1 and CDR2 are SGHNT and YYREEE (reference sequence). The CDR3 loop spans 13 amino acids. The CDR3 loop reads CASSLAPKETQYF. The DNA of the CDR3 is TGTGCCAGCAGCCTAGCACCCAAAGAGACCCAGTACTTC.

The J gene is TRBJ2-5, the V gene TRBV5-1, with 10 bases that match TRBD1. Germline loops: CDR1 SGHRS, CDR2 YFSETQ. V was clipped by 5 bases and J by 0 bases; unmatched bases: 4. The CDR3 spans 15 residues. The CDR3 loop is CASRPTGGNQETQYF. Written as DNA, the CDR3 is TGCGCCAGCAGGCCGACAGGGGGCAACCAAGAGACCCAGTACTTC.

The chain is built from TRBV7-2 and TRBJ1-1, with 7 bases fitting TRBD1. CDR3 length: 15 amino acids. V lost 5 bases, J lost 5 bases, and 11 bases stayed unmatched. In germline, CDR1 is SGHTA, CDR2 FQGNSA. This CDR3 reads CASSRQGGARTEAFF. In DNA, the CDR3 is TGTGCCAGCAGCCGCCAGGGGGGGGCAAGGACTGAAGCTTTCTTT. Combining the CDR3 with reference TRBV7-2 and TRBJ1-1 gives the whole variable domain GAGVSQSPSNKVTEKGKDVELRCDPISGHTALYWYRQSLGQGLEFLIYFQGNSAPDKSGLPSDRFSAERTGGSVSTLTIQRTQQEDSAVYLCASSRQGGARTEAFFGQGTRLTVV.

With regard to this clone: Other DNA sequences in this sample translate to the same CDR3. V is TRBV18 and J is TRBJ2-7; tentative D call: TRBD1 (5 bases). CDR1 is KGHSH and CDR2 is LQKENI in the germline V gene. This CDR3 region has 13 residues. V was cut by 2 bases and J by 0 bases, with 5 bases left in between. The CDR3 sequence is CASSPDSSYEQYF. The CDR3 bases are TGTGCCAGCTCACCAGACAGCTCCTACGAGCAGTACTTC. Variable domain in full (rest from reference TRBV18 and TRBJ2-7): NAGVMQNPRHLVRRRGQEARLRCSPMKGHSHVYWYRQLPEEGLKFMVYLQKENIIDESGMPKERFSAEFPKEGPSILRIQQVVRGDSAAYFCASSPDSSYEQYFGPGTRLTVT.

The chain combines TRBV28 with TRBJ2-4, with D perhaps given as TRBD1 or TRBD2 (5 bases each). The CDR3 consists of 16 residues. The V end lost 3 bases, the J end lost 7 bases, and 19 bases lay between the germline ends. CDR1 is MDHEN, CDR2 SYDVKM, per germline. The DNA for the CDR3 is TGTGCCAGCAGTTTTGGGGCGTGGGGAAGGGACAACATTCAGTACTTC. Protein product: CASSFGAWGRDNIQYF.

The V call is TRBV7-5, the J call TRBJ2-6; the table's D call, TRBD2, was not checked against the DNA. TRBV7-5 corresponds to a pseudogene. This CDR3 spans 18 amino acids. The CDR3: CASSLDPLAGAGANVLTF. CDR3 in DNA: TGTGCCAGCAGCTTAGACCCACTAGCGGGAGCTGGGGCCAACGTCCTGACTTTC.

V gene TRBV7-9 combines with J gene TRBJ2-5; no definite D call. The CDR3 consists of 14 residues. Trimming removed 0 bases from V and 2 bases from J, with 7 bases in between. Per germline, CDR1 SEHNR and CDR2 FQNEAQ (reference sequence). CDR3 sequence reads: CASSLAPLQETQYF. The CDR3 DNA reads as TGTGCCAGCAGCTTAGCGCCACTTCAAGAGACCCAGTACTTC.

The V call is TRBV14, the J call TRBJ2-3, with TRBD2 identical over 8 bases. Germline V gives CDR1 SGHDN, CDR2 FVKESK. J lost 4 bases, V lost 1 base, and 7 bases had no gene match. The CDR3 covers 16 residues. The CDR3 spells CASSQAPSGLPDTQYF. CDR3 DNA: TGTGCCAGCAGCCAAGCTCCTAGCGGGCTGCCAGATACGCAGTATTTT. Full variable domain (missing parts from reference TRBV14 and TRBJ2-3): EAGVTQFPSHSVIEKGQTVTLRCDPISGHDNLYWYRRVMGKEIKFLLHFVKESKQDESGMPNNRFLAERTGGTYSTLKVQPAELEDSGVYFCASSQAPSGLPDTQYFGPGTRLTVL.

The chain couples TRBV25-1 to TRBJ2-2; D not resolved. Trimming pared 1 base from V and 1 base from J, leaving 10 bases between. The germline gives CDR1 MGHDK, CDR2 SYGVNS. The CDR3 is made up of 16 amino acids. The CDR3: CASSELTTLNTGELFF. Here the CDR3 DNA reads TGTGCCAGCAGTGAATTAACGACCTTGAACACCGGGGAGCTGTTTTTT.

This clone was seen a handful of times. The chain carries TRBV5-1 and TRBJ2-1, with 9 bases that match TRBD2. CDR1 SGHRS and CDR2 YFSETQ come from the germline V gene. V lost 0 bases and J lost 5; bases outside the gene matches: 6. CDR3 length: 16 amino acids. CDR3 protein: CASSLVIAGAHNEQFF. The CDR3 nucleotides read TGCGCCAGCAGCTTGGTGATAGCGGGAGCCCACAATGAGCAGTTCTTC.